The 21 T cell receptor beta chains reported below all come from one sample, sequenced in a study of Graves' ophthalmopathy and Graves' hyperthyroidism. Amplified TCR beta CDR3 regions were obtained using RNA transcripts as template. First-round RT-PCR relied on HTBI primers, and a second-round multiplex PCR came next. TCRdb itself ran the multiplex PCR reads through MiXCR, one entry per CDR3 protein. In the table there are just over 400,000 distinct CDR3 sequences, roughly 20% of which are singletons. The source material was peripheral blood. Receptor source: a woman in her late teens or twenties with stable Graves' hyperthyroidism.

This clonotype was counted a few times. The V and J genes are TRBV15 and TRBJ1-1, with D possibly being TRBD1 (6 bases). The CDR3 consists of 17 residues. V was shortened by 0 bases and J by 2 bases, with 16 bases between the two germline ends. The germline V gene encodes CDR1 LNHNV and CDR2 YYDKDF (reference sequence). DNA for the CDR3: TGTGCCACCAGCAGAGATCTCCAAACAGGGCCCAACACTGAAGCTTTCTTT. Protein product: CATSRDLQTGPNTEAFF.

The chain combines TRBV15 with TRBJ1-2; 7 bases are a match to TRBD1. This CDR3 spans 15 amino acids. Germline-derived CDR1 and CDR2 are LNHNV and YYDKDF (reference sequence). V trimming: 5 bases; J trimming: 5 bases; junction bases outside the gene matches: 11. The chain's CDR3 is CATSVARGLEYGYTF. In DNA form, the CDR3 reads TGTGCCACCAGCGTCGCAAGGGGGCTTGAGTATGGCTACACCTTC. Complete variable domain (other parts from reference TRBV15 and TRBJ1-2): DAMVIQNPRYQVTQFGKPVTLSCSQTLNHNVMYWYQQKSSQAPKLLFHYYDKDFNNEADTPDNFQSRRPNTSFCFLDIRSPGLGDTAMYLCATSVARGLEYGYTFGSGTRLTVV.

This clonotype was counted ten times or more. This sequence joins TRBV20-1 and TRBJ1-5; TRBD1 is a possible D gene (5 bases). CDR3 length: 17 amino acids. Germline CDR1 reads DFQATT; CDR2 reads SNEGSKA (reference sequence). V lost 1 base and J lost 1, with 17 bases in between. The CDR3, as DNA: TGCAGTGCTAGAGGGGGGAACGACCCATGGAGCAATCAGCCCCAGCATTTT. Translated: CSARGGNDPWSNQPQHF.

This clonotype came up a few times. The CDR3 DNA sequence: TGTGCCAGCAGTATTCAGGGAGGGGACCGGCAGCCCCAGCATTTT. It is translated as CASSIQGGDRQPQHF. V gene TRBV6-1 combines with J gene TRBJ1-5, with a possible D match to TRBD1 (5 bases). Deletions cut 5 bases from V and 7 bases from J, with 18 bases between. Germline V CDR1 and CDR2: MNHNS, SASEGT. CDR3 size: 15 residues.

The sample holds many counts of this clonotype. The chain uses TRBV24-1 and TRBJ1-1, with 9 bases aligning to TRBD1. CDR1 and CDR2 (germline): KGHDR, SFDVKD. V was pared by 5 bases and J by 6 bases, with 0 bases of the junction left unmatched. There are 12 residues in the CDR3. The CDR3, as DNA: TGTGCCACCAGTGGACAGGGGGCTGAAGCTTTCTTT. Residues: CATSGQGAEAFF.

This clonotype came up many times. This rearrangement joins TRBV6-1 to TRBJ2-7; 14 positions agree with TRBD2. The CDR3 runs to 15 residues. Germline-derived CDR1 and CDR2 are MNHNS and SASEGT. J gave up 5 bases and V 6 bases, and 6 bases lay outside the gene matches. This CDR3 is CASSAGLAGVDEQYF. The CDR3 nucleotides read TGTGCCAGCAGCGCGGGACTAGCGGGAGTTGACGAGCAGTACTTC.

Ten or more counts support this clonotype. This rearrangement joins TRBV7-9 to TRBJ1-1, with D tentatively TRBD1 (5 bases). The CDR3 loop spans 13 amino acids. Germline V gene sequence: CDR1 SEHNR, CDR2 FQNEAQ (reference sequence). V was shortened by 11 bases and J by 4 bases, with 17 bases between the two germline ends. The CDR3 loop reads CALATGRSTEAFF. In nucleotides, the CDR3 is TGTGCCTTAGCGACGGGACGGAGCACTGAAGCTTTCTTT. Looking up the rest from reference TRBV7-9 and TRBJ1-1 gives the full variable domain: DTGVSQNPRHKITKRGQNVTFRCDPISEHNRLYWYRQTLGQGPEFLTYFQNEAQLEKSRLLSDRFSAERPKGSFSTLEIQRTEQGDSAMYLCALATGRSTEAFFGQGTRLTVV.

This clonotype was observed a handful of times. The J gene is TRBJ2-4, the V gene TRBV7-3, with a weak D call TRBD2 (5 bases). Deletions cut 5 bases from V and 0 bases from J, with 11 bases between. The CDR3 has 15 amino acids. Germline V gene lookup returns CDR1 SGHTA and CDR2 FQGTGA. The chain's CDR3 is CASSPNGLAKNIQYF. The CDR3 nucleotides read TGTGCCAGCAGCCCTAACGGACTAGCCAAAAACATTCAGTACTTC.

This rearrangement joins TRBV27 to TRBJ2-7; D could derive from TRBD1 or TRBD2 (5 bases each). Deletions cut 8 bases from V and 4 bases from J, with 15 bases between. The CDR3 is 13 residues long. Germline values: CDR1 MNHEY, CDR2 SMNVEV (reference sequence). The CDR3 is CASRTGTEYEQYV. Written as DNA, the CDR3 is TGTGCCAGCCGGACCGGGACGGAATACGAGCAGTACGTC.

This clonotype was observed at least ten times. The junction does not match germline at one end; this may be a read error. The CDR3 bases are TGTGCCAGCAGTAACCCCGGGACAGCTCCTAACTTC. The encoded protein is CASSNPGTAPNF. This chain links TRBV6-2 or TRBV6-3 with TRBJ1-2, with TRBD1 matching 7 bases. Germline assignment: CDR1 MNHEY and CDR2 SVGEGT. CDR3 size: 12 residues.

This clonotype was counted at least ten times. J is TRBJ2-2 and V is TRBV6-1; D may be TRBD2 (5 bases). Deletions cut 2 bases from V and 5 bases from J, with 12 bases between. Per germline, CDR1 MNHNS and CDR2 SASEGT. The CDR3 sequence is 15 residues long. CDR3 sequence: CASSEQRGWTGELFF. The CDR3 region has the DNA TGTGCCAGCAGTGAACAACGGGGTTGGACCGGGGAGCTGTTTTTT.

The sample holds many counts of this clonotype. J is TRBJ2-5 and V is TRBV12-5; a possible D gene is TRBD2 (5 bases). Trimming stripped 4 bases from V and 9 bases from J, with 9 bases between. The germline CDR1 and CDR2 sequences are LGHNT and FRNRAP. The CDR3 totals 11 residues. CDR3 DNA sequence: TGTGCTAGTGGTTCCGGGGTGGCCCAGTACTTC. Protein product: CASGSGVAQYF.

This clonotype has ten or more counts. The V gene is TRBV11-2, the J gene TRBJ1-1; 9 bases agree with TRBD1. The CDR3 loop spans 15 amino acids. The V and J ends lost 5 bases and 7 bases, in that order; junction bases with no gene match: 11. Germline values: CDR1 SGHAT, CDR2 FQNNGV. The CDR3 reads CASSLSQGAEGEAFF. CDR3 DNA: TGTGCCAGCAGCCTATCACAGGGGGCGGAGGGTGAAGCTTTCTTT.

V usage is TRBV2 and J usage is TRBJ1-1, with TRBD1 matching over 10 bases. V was pared by 7 bases and J by 5 bases, with 10 bases of the junction left unmatched. This CDR3 is 15 amino acids long. In germline, CDR1 is SNHLY, CDR2 FYNNEI. CDR3 in amino acids: CASKRDRGLGTEAFF. The CDR3 DNA sequence: TGTGCCAGCAAGAGAGACAGGGGGCTCGGGACTGAAGCTTTCTTT.

Regarding this clonotype: A read error may be the cause here, since a much bigger clone is one base away. The chain carries TRBV9 and TRBJ2-2, with D perhaps being TRBD1 or TRBD2 (5 bases each). This CDR3 has 11 amino acids. CDR1 and CDR2 (germline): SGDLS, YYNGEE. As DNA, the CDR3 is TGTGCCAGCGGGGCCTACGGGGAGCTGTTGTTT. Protein: CASGAYGELLF.

This clonotype showed up many times. V and J are TRBV7-2 and TRBJ1-6; 7 bases are shared with TRBD1. Trimming took 5 bases from V and 5 from J; bases not matched to a gene: 12. The CDR3 spans 17 residues. Germline V gene sequence: CDR1 SGHTA, CDR2 FQGNSA. CDR3 protein: CASSGERGQSNNSPLHF. In DNA form, the CDR3 reads TGTGCCAGCAGCGGAGAAAGGGGACAGTCGAATAATTCACCCCTCCACTTT.

Regarding this clonotype: Possible read error: a much larger clone is one base away. This chain links TRBV4-2 with TRBJ2-7; D perhaps matches TRBD2 (6 bases). Per the germline V gene, CDR1 is LGHNA and CDR2 is YNFKEQ. V lost 0 bases and J 4 bases, leaving 13 bases between the germline ends. The CDR3 is 15 residues long. CDR3: CASSQESIGSYEQYF. The CDR3, as DNA: TGTGCCAGCAGCCAAGAATCTATCGGGAGTTACGAGCAGTACTTC.

This clonotype came up many times. The chain links TRBV11-2 to TRBJ2-3; 11 bases are shared with TRBD2. The V gene end was trimmed by 4 bases and the J gene end by 3 bases; junction bases not matched to a gene: 3. Germline-derived CDR1 and CDR2 are SGHAT and FQNNGV. The CDR3 covers 15 residues. The CDR3 DNA follows: TGTGCCAGCAGCTGGCCTAGCGGGAGGACAGATACGCAGTATTTT. Its translation: CASSWPSGRTDTQYF.

This clonotype was seen ten or more times. The V and J genes are TRBV6-5 and TRBJ1-5; TRBD1 aligns across 7 bases. Germline loops: CDR1 MNHEY, CDR2 SVGAGI. CDR3 length: 15 residues. Trimming cost V 6 bases and J 2 bases; bases outside gene matches: 7. The CDR3 loop is CASRYRGAGNQPQHF. The DNA of the CDR3 is TGTGCCAGCAGGTACAGGGGAGCGGGCAATCAGCCCCAGCATTTT.

The rearrangement links TRBV12-3 or TRBV12-4 to TRBJ1-1; D remains ambiguous. The ends were cut back, 0 bases at V and 8 bases at J, with 10 bases in the middle. The length of the CDR3 is 13 residues. The CDR3 DNA reads as TGTGCCAGCAGTTTAGCGCTAATTGGGGAAGCTTTCTTT. Translating it yields CASSLALIGEAFF.

The CDR3 spells CATLRVEGYTF. CDR3 in DNA: TGTGCCACCCTTAGGGTAGAGGGCTACACCTTC. The chain joins TRBV6-1 to TRBJ1-2; D gene ambiguous. The CDR3 length is 11 residues. The V gene lost 10 bases and the J gene lost 8 bases, with 14 bases spanning the gap. CDR1 MNHNS and CDR2 SASEGT come from the germline V gene.